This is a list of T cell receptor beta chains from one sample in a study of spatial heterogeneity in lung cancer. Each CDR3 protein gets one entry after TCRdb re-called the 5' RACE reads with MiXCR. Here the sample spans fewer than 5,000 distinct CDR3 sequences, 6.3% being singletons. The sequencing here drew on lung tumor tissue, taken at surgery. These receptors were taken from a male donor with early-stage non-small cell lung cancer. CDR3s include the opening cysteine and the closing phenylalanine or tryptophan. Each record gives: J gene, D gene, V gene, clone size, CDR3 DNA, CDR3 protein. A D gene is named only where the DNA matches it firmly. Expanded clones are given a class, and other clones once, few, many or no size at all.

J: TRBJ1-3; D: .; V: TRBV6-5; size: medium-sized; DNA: TGTGCCAGCACCCAAGGGGGGTCTGGAAACACCATATATTTT; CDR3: CASTQGGSGNTIYF
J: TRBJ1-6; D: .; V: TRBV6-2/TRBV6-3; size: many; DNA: TGTGCCAGCATCTCTAGGACAGCGCGAAATTCACCCCTCCACTTT; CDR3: CASISRTARNSPLHF
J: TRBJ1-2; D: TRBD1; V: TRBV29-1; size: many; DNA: TGCAGCGGGAAAGGGGACAGGGACTATGGCTACACCTTC; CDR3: CSGKGDRDYGYTF
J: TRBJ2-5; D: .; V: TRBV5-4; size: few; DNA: TGTGCCAGCAGGGCAGGGGGGCACCAAGAGACCCAGTACTTC; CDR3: CASRAGGHQETQYF
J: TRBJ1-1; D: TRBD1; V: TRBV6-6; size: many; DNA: TGTGCCAGCAGGCGACAGGGGCCGAGCACTGAAGCTTTCTTT; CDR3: CASRRQGPSTEAFF
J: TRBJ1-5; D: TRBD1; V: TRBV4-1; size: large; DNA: TGCGCCAGCAGCCGACGACAGGGAATGGATCAGCCCCAGCATTTT; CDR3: CASSRRQGMDQPQHF
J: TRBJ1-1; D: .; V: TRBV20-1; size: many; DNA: TGCAGTGCTTTTACTACAGAAATTAACACTGAAGCTTTCTTT; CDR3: CSAFTTEINTEAFF
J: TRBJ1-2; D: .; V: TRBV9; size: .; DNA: TGTGCCAGCAGCGTAGGACCCCAGATAAACTATGGCTACACCTTC; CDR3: CASSVGPQINYGYTF
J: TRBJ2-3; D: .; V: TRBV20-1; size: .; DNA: TGCAGTGCTAGACAGGCAACAGATACGCAGTATTTT; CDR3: CSARQATDTQYF
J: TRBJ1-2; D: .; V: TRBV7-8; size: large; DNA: TGTGCCAGCAGCTTACGTCCTAACTATGGCTACACCTTC; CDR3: CASSLRPNYGYTF
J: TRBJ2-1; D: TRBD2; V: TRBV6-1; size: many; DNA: TGTGCCATCGGACTAGCGGGCCCCCCGCAGTTCTTC; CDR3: CAIGLAGPPQFF
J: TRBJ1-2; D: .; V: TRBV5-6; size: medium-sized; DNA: TGTGCCAGCAGCTTAGGGGGGGCGCGTCGGGGTTATGGCTACACCTTC; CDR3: CASSLGGARRGYGYTF
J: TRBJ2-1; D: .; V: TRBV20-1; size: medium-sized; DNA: TGCAGTGCTAGAGATACAAGTAGTGTGGGAGCCTACAATGAGCAGTTCTTC; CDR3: CSARDTSSVGAYNEQFF
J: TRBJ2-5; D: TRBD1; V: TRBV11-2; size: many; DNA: TGTGCCAGCAGCTCTTCGGGACAGGGAACGGAGACCCAGTACTTC; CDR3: CASSSSGQGTETQYF
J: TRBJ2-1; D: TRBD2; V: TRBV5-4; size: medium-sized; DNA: TGTGCCAGCAGCCGCGGACTAGCGGGGGGCCAGGTTGGTGAGCAGTTCTTC; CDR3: CASSRGLAGGQVGEQFF
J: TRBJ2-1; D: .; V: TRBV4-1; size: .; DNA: TGCGCCAGCAGCCAATATACGGGGGCTCCGGACGGTGAGCAGTTCTTC; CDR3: CASSQYTGAPDGEQFF
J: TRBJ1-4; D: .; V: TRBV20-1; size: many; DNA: TGCAGTGCTAGAGCCCAGGCCATTGAAAAACTGTTTTTT; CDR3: CSARAQAIEKLFF
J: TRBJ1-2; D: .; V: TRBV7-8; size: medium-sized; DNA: TGTGCCAGCGCGGGGGGCGGGGCTCTGTCCTTC; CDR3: CASAGGGALSF
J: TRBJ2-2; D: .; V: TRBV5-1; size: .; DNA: TGCGCCAGCACCGAGCCGGCGGGGACGAGATACACTGCGGGGGAGCTGTTTTTT; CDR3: CASTEPAGTRYTAGELFF
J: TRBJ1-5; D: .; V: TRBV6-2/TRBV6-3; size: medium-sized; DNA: TGTGCCAGCTCCTCGGGCCTACAGCCCCAGCATTTT; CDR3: CASSSGLQPQHF
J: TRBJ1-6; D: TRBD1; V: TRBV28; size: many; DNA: TGTGCCAGCAGCCCAGGGGACAGAAATTCACCCCTCCACTTT; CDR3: CASSPGDRNSPLHF
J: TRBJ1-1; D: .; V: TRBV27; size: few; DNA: TGTGCCAGCAGTTTATTTGGGGGGGACACTGAAGCTTTCTTT; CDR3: CASSLFGGDTEAFF
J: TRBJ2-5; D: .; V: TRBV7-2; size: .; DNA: TGTGCCGGGGCGGGGCGTGTCCAAGAGACCCAGTACTTC; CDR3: CAGAGRVQETQYF
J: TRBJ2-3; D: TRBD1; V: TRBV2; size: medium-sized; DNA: TGTGCCAGCAGTGCACAGGGGGGCACAGATACGCAGTATTTT; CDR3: CASSAQGGTDTQYF
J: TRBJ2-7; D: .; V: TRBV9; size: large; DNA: TGTGCCAGCAGCGTAGAGGCTAGCGCAGCCTACGAGCAGTACTTC; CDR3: CASSVEASAAYEQYF
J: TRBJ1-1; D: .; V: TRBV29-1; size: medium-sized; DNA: TGCAGCGTTGATGGTGTAGGGACTGAAGCTTTCTTT; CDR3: CSVDGVGTEAFF
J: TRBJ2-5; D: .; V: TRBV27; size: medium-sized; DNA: TGTGCCAGCAGTCCAACGATAATCCAAGAGACCCAGTACTTC; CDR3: CASSPTIIQETQYF
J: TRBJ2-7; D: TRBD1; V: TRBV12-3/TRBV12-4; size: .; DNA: TGTGCCAGCAGTAATGATCCGGGGACAGGGGCTGGTGAGCAGTACTTC; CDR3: CASSNDPGTGAGEQYF
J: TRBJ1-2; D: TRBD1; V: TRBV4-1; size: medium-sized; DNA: TGCGCCAGCAGCCAAGATTGGGGGACAGGGGGCGCGAATGGCTACACCTTC; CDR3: CASSQDWGTGGANGYTF
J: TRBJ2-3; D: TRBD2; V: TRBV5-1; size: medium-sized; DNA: TGCGCCAGCAGCTTGGGGACTAGCGGGGGGATCGCAGATACGCAGTATTTT; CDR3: CASSLGTSGGIADTQYF
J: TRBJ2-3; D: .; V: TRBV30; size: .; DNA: TGTGCCTGTTACTTCGGGGGAGATACGCAGTATTTT; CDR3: CACYFGGDTQYF
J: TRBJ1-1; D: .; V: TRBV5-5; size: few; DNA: TGTGCCAGCAGCTGGGATAAAGCTTTCTTT; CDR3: CASSWDKAFF
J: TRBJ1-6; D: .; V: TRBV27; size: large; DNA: TGTGCCAGCAGTTCGCCGCTCTCACCCCTCCACTTT; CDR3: CASSSPLSPLHF